The 21 T cell receptor beta chains below were found in one sample sequenced in a study of blood T cell repertoires in COVID-19 (dated by TCRdb to between 2020 and 2021). The method behind the library was the immunoSEQ multiplex PCR assay. As stored in TCRdb, this immuneACCESS dataset retains in-frame rearrangements with V and J assigned. A fraction of the clones does not appear; measured against another copy, unresolved V genes explain less than half of the discrepancy, and the remainder lacks a known reason. The sample table shows around 300,000 clones, and 88% are seen once. 2% of the sample is held by the ten biggest clonotypes. The sequencing sample was made of PBMCs or T cells enriched from blood (not recorded which). These receptors originate from a woman aged 60 to 75 in a cohort exposed to, infected with or recovered from COVID-19 (not recorded which).

V is TRBV3-1 (or the pseudogene TRBV3-2) and J is TRBJ1-4; 7 bases agree with TRBD1. This CDR3 region has 14 residues. Germline CDR1 is LGHDT and CDR2 is YNNKEL (reference sequence). The V and J ends lost 4 bases and 7 bases, in that order; junction bases with no gene match: 6. CDR3 region: CASSLRQGSEKLFF. The CDR3 region has the DNA TGTGCCAGCAGCCTTAGACAGGGTTCTGAAAAACTGTTTTTT.

This rearrangement joins TRBV27 to TRBJ2-7; 12 bases agree with TRBD2. There are 16 residues in the CDR3. J gave up 2 bases and V 6 bases, and 8 bases lay outside the gene matches. Germline values: CDR1 MNHEY, CDR2 SMNVEV (reference sequence). The CDR3 here is CASSAPTSGSPYEQYF. The CDR3 DNA sequence: TGTGCCAGCAGCGCCCCGACTAGCGGGAGCCCCTACGAGCAGTACTTC.

V gene TRBV5-4 combines with J gene TRBJ1-4; no firm D call. Per germline, CDR1 SGHNT and CDR2 YYREEE (reference sequence). The CDR3 is 14 amino acids. V was clipped by 4 bases and J by 8 bases, with 15 bases between them. CDR3 sequence: CASSAGGSGEKLFF. The CDR3 bases are TGTGCCAGCAGCGCAGGAGGTTCTGGGGAAAAACTGTTTTTT.

The rearrangement joins TRBV11-2 to TRBJ2-2; 8 bases are shared with TRBD2. CDR1 SGHAT and CDR2 FQNNGV come from the germline V gene. V dropped 1 base and J dropped 5; count of bases not matched to a gene: 3. The CDR3 is made up of 15 amino acids. The CDR3 sequence: CASSLAASGTGELFF. Here the CDR3 DNA reads TGTGCCAGCAGCTTAGCGGCTAGCGGGACCGGGGAGCTGTTTTTT.

This chain links TRBV28 with TRBJ2-7; D may be TRBD2 (6 bases). The germline V gene has CDR1 MDHEN and CDR2 SYDVKM. The CDR3 loop spans 13 amino acids. Trimming took 8 bases from V and 3 from J, leaving 14 bases between them. CDR3 residues: CASSLGGDYEQYF. The CDR3 nucleotides read TGTGCCAGCTCCCTGGGCGGGGACTACGAGCAGTACTTC.

The chain carries TRBV5-4 and TRBJ2-7, with D maybe TRBD2 (7 bases). This CDR3 contains 15 residues. CDR1 SGHNT and CDR2 YYREEE come from the germline V gene (reference sequence). V was clipped by 0 bases and J by 9 bases, with 19 bases between them. CDR3 residues: CASSLVDRGGAVQYF. The CDR3 DNA reads TGTGCCAGCAGCTTGGTTGATCGCGGGGGCGCGGTGCAGTACTTC.

This chain uses TRBV18 with TRBJ2-1, with 15 bases aligning to TRBD2. After removal of 3 bases from V and 7 bases from J, the junction contained 4 bases not matched to a gene. CDR3 size: 16 residues. CDR1 and CDR2 (germline): KGHSH, LQKENI. CDR3 region: CASSPPGLAGGNEQFF. In DNA form, the CDR3 reads TGTGCCAGCTCACCCCCGGGACTAGCGGGGGGTAATGAGCAGTTCTTC.

V and J are TRBV10-2 and TRBJ2-3, with 9 bases matching TRBD1. With V trimmed by 5 bases and J by 4 bases, 7 bases remained unmatched. Germline-derived CDR1 and CDR2 are WSHSY and SAAADI. The CDR3 has 15 amino acids. The CDR3 nucleotides are TGCGCCAGCAGTCGTCCGGGACAGGGCGCAGATACGCAGTATTTT. Protein sequence: CASSRPGQGADTQYF.

V gene TRBV9 combines with J gene TRBJ1-1, with D perhaps TRBD1 (6 bases). This CDR3 is built from 15 residues. Germline lookup yields CDR1 SGDLS and CDR2 YYNGEE. Trimming shortened V by 4 bases and J by 4 bases, and 17 bases separated the two germline ends. The CDR3 region is CASSPAGARSTEAFF. CDR3 in DNA: TGTGCCAGCAGCCCGGCAGGGGCACGGTCCACTGAAGCTTTCTTT.

V is TRBV24-1 and J is TRBJ2-1; tentative D call: TRBD2 (7 bases). This CDR3 is built from 15 residues. V dropped 4 bases and J dropped 10 bases, with 19 bases sitting between them. The germline CDR1 and CDR2 sequences are KGHDR and SFDVKD. The CDR3 nucleotides read TGTGCCACCAGTGAGAAGGGGGGGACGCGGGCCGAGCAGTTCTTC. Translated, it gives CATSEKGGTRAEQFF.

The genes are TRBV19 and TRBJ2-1; D not certain. From germline, CDR1 is LNHDA and CDR2 SQIVND (reference sequence). This CDR3 comprises 16 residues. V lost 4 bases, J lost 0 bases, and 13 bases lay in between. For the CDR3, the DNA is TGTGCCAGTAGTACCCGAACTATCCGCTCCTACAATGAGCAGTTCTTC. Protein: CASSTRTIRSYNEQFF.

The V call is TRBV7-2, the J call TRBJ2-5, with 8 bases aligning to TRBD2. The CDR3 totals 15 residues. J lost 4 bases, V lost 2 bases, and 6 bases had no gene match. From germline, CDR1 is SGHTA and CDR2 FQGNSA. CDR3 in amino acids: CASSLKSGSRETQYF. The CDR3 DNA reads TGTGCCAGCAGCTTAAAGAGCGGGAGCCGAGAGACCCAGTACTTC.

This chain uses TRBV25-1 with TRBJ1-4, with a possible D match to TRBD1 (5 bases). CDR1 MGHDK and CDR2 SYGVNS come from the germline V gene. With 4 bases removed from V and 6 bases from J, the gap between germline ends came to 12 bases. CDR3 size: 14 residues. CDR3 residues: CASSGPPGHEKLFF. The DNA of the CDR3 is TGTGCCAGCAGTGGACCGCCAGGGCATGAAAAACTGTTTTTT.

The chain has TRBV4-2 and TRBJ2-3, with 9 bases aligning to TRBD2. V trimming: 2 bases; J trimming: 1 base; junction bases outside the gene matches: 7. Germline V gives CDR1 LGHNA, CDR2 YNFKEQ. The CDR3 is 17 amino acids. CDR3 sequence (DNA): TGTGCCAGCAGCCAACCCCGGTCTAGCGGGGGCACAGATACGCAGTATTTT. Its protein product is CASSQPRSSGGTDTQYF.

The CDR3 nucleotides are TGTGCCAGCAGCCAAGTGGCTAGCGGGCCGCCTCGCTCCTACGAGCAGTACTTC. Translation: CASSQVASGPPRSYEQYF. V usage is TRBV3-1 (or the pseudogene TRBV3-2) and J usage is TRBJ2-7; TRBD2 matches at 8 bases. The CDR3 covers 18 residues. V was clipped by 1 base and J by 0 bases; unmatched bases: 11. Germline lookup yields CDR1 LGHDT and CDR2 YNNKEL (reference sequence).

The chain links TRBV28 to TRBJ2-1; no firm D call. The CDR3 contains 15 residues. The germline V gene encodes CDR1 MDHEN and CDR2 SYDVKM. V was shortened by 0 bases and J by 2 bases, with 8 bases between the two germline ends. Here the CDR3 DNA reads TGTGCCAGCAGTTTATGGCGGCCTACCTACAATGAGCAGTTCTTC. This encodes CASSLWRPTYNEQFF.

The CDR3 loop reads CASSRILLAVSYEQYF. In DNA, the CDR3 is TGTGCCAGCAGCCGCATATTACTAGCGGTCTCCTACGAGCAGTACTTC. The V gene is TRBV6-2 or TRBV6-3, the J gene TRBJ2-7, with 8 bases identical to TRBD2. The germline CDR1 and CDR2 sequences are MNHEY and SVGEGT. This CDR3 comprises 16 residues. V trimming: 6 bases; J trimming: 0 bases; junction bases outside the gene matches: 10.

The rearrangement links TRBV6-4 to TRBJ2-7, with D perhaps matching TRBD2 (7 bases). This CDR3 is built from 13 residues. CDR1 is MRHNA, CDR2 SNTAGT, per germline. The V end was cut by 4 bases, the J end by 5 bases, with 12 bases between. This chain's CDR3 is CASSAGGQNEQYF. CDR3 nucleotides: TGTGCCAGCAGTGCGGGGGGCCAGAACGAGCAGTACTTC.

This sequence joins TRBV18 and TRBJ2-1, with TRBD2 matching over 7 bases. This CDR3 comprises 14 residues. Germline lookup yields CDR1 KGHSH and CDR2 LQKENI. J lost 6 bases, V lost 5 bases, and 7 bases had no gene match. In DNA form, the CDR3 reads TGTGCCAGCTCATCCGGACTAGACAGCAATGAGCAGTTCTTC. The encoded protein is CASSSGLDSNEQFF.

The CDR3 spells CASSEADGQGYEQYF. CDR3 bases: TGTGCCAGCAGTGAAGCGGACGGACAGGGTTACGAGCAGTACTTC. The V call is TRBV6-1, the J call TRBJ2-7, with 8 bases that match TRBD1. This CDR3 contains 15 residues. V gave up 0 bases and J gave up 4 bases; unmatched junction bases: 5. Germline loops: CDR1 MNHNS, CDR2 SASEGT.

V and J are TRBV6-5 and TRBJ2-7, with D possibly matching TRBD1 (7 bases). The V gene's germline CDR1 is MNHEY and CDR2 SVGAGI. CDR3 length equals 12 residues. V dropped 11 bases and J dropped 2 bases, with 13 bases sitting between them. Written as DNA, the CDR3 is TGTGCCGGCGGGGACAGAGCCTACGAGCAGTACTTC. Protein sequence: CAGGDRAYEQYF.